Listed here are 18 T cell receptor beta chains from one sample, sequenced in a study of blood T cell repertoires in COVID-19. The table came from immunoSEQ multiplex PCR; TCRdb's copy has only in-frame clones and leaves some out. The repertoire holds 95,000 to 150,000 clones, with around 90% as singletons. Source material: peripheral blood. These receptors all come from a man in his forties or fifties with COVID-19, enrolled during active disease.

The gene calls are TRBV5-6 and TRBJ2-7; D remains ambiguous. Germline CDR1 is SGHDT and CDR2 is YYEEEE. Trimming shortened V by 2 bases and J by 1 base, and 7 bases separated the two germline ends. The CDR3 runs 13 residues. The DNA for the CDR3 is TGTGCCAGCAGCTTTTGGGCTTCCTACGAGCAGTACTTC. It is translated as CASSFWASYEQYF.

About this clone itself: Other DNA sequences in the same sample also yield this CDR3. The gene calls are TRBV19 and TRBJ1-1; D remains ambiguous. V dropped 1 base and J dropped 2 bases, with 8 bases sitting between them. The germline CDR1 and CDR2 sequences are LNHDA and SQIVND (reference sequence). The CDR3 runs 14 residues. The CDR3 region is CASSIVGGNTEAFF. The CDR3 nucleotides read TGTGCCAGTAGTATAGTCGGCGGAAACACTGAAGCTTTCTTT.

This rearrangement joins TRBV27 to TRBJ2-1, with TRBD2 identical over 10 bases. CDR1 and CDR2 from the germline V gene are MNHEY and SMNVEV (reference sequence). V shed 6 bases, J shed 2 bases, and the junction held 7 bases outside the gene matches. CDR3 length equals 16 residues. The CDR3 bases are TGTGCCAGCAGCCAGACTAGCGGGCTAGCCTACAATGAGCAGTTCTTC. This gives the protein CASSQTSGLAYNEQFF.

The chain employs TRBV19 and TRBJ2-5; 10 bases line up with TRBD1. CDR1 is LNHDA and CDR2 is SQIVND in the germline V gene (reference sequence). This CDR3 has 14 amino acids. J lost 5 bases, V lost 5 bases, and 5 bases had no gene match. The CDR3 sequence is CASSSGQGMETQYF. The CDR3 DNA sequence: TGTGCCAGTAGTTCGGGACAGGGGATGGAGACCCAGTACTTC. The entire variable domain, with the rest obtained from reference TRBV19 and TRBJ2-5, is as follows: DGGITQSPKYLFRKEGQNVTLSCEQNLNHDAMYWYRQDPGQGLRLIYYSQIVNDFQKGDIAEGYSVSREKKESFPLTVTSAQKNPTAFYLCASSSGQGMETQYFGPGTRLLVL.

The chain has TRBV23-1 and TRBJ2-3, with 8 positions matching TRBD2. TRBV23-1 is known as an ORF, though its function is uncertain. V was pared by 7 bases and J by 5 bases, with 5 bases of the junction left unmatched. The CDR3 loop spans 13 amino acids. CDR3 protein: CASKAGGRDTQYF. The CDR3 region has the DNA TGCGCCAGCAAGGCGGGAGGTAGAGATACGCAGTATTTT.

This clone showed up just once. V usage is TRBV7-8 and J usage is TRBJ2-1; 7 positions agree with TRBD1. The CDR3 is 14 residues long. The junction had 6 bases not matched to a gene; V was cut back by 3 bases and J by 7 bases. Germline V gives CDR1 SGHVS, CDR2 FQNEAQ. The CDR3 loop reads CASSFPQGVNEQFF. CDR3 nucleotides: TGTGCCAGCAGCTTTCCGCAGGGGGTGAATGAGCAGTTCTTC.

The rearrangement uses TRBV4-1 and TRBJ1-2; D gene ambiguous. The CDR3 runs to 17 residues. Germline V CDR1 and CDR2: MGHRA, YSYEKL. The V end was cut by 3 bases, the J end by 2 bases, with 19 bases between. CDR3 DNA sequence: TGCGCCAGCAGCCAGGGCCCATTTTCCGCCTCAAACTATGGCTACACCTTC. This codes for CASSQGPFSASNYGYTF.

The DNA of the CDR3 is TGCAGCGTTCCGACCCTAGCTAACTATGGCTACACCTTC. Its protein product is CSVPTLANYGYTF. The rearrangement links TRBV29-1 to TRBJ1-2; no clear D. The CDR3 covers 13 residues. The V end was cut by 5 bases, the J end by 0 bases, with 10 bases between. CDR1 SQVTM and CDR2 ANQGSEA come from the germline V gene.

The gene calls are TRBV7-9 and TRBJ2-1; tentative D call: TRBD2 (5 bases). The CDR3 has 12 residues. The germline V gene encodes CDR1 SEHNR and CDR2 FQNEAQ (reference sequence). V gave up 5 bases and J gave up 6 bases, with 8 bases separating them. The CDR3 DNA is TGTGCCAGCAGCGAGGGAAGCAATGAGCAGTTCTTC. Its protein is CASSEGSNEQFF.

CDR3 protein: CASSLVLSNEQFF. Here the CDR3 DNA reads TGCGCCAGCAGCTTGGTACTATCCAATGAGCAGTTCTTC. This chain joins TRBV5-1 and TRBJ2-1; D gene uncertain. The CDR3 has 13 amino acids. CDR1 SGHRS and CDR2 YFSETQ come from the germline V gene. The V end lost 0 bases, the J end lost 6 bases, and 7 bases lay between the germline ends.

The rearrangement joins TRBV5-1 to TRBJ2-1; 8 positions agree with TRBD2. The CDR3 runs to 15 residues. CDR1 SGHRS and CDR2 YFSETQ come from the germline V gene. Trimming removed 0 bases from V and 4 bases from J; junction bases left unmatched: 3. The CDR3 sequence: CASSLGVAGYNEQFF. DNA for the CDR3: TGCGCCAGCAGCTTGGGGGTAGCGGGATACAATGAGCAGTTCTTC.

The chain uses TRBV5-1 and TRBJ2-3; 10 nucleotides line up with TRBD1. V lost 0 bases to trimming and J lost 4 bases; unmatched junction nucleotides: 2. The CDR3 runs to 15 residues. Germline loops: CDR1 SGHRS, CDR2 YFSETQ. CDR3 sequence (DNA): TGCGCCAGCAGCTTGGTCGGGACAGGGGCAGATACGCAGTATTTT. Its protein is CASSLVGTGADTQYF.

The CDR3: CASSATGADTDTQYF. The DNA for the CDR3 is TGTGCCAGCAGCGCGACAGGGGCCGACACAGATACGCAGTATTTT. The chain links TRBV9 to TRBJ2-3, with 8 bases that match TRBD1. V trimming: 3 bases; J trimming: 2 bases; junction bases outside the gene matches: 5. In germline, CDR1 is SGDLS, CDR2 YYNGEE. CDR3 length equals 15 residues.

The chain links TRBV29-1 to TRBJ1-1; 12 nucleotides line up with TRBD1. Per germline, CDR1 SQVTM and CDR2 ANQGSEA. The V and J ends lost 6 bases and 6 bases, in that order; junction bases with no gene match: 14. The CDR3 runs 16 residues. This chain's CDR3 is CSVQRPGQGARAEAFF. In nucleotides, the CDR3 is TGCAGCGTCCAAAGACCGGGACAGGGGGCGAGGGCTGAAGCTTTCTTT.

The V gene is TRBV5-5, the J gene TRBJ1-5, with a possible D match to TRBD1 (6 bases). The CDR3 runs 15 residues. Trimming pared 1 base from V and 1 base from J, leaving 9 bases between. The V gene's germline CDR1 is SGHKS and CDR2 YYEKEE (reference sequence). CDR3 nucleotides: TGTGCCAGCAGCTTGACAGGGACAAGCAATCAGCCCCAGCATTTT. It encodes CASSLTGTSNQPQHF.

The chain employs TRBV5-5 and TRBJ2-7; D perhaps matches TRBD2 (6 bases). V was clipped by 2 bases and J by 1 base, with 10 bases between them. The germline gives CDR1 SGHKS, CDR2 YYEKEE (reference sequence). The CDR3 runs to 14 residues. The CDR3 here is CASSLVGRSYEQYV. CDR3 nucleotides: TGTGCCAGCAGCTTAGTGGGGAGGTCCTACGAGCAGTACGTC.

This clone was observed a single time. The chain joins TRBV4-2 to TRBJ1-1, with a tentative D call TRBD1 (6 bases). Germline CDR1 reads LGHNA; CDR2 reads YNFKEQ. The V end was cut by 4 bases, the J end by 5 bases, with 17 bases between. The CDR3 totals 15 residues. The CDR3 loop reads CASSPLGEGETEAFF. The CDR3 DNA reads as TGTGCCAGCAGCCCTCTGGGGGAGGGGGAGACTGAAGCTTTCTTT.

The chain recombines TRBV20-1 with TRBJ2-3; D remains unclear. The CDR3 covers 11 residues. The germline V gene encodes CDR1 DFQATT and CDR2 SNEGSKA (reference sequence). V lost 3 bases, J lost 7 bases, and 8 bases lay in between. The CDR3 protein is CSASVEHTQYF. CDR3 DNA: TGCAGTGCTAGCGTCGAGCATACGCAGTATTTT.